The 14 T cell receptor beta chains presented below share a single source sample, sequenced in a study of T cell changes during pregnancy in multiple sclerosis. Data came from immunoSEQ multiplex PCR; TCRdb stores just in-frame clones and leaves some out. The data hold 40,000 to 45,000 clones, with 80% to 95% observed a single time. The material was CD4+ T cells from peripheral blood mononuclear cells, obtained in the second trimester of pregnancy. These receptors came from a female donor in good health, enrolled as a control in a pregnancy study.

The rearrangement links TRBV4-2 to TRBJ1-1; weak D call: TRBD1 (5 bases). The V gene's germline CDR1 is LGHNA and CDR2 YNFKEQ. The germline V and J ends were trimmed by 3 bases and 6 bases, with 14 bases remaining between them. The CDR3 is 14 amino acids. This CDR3 reads CASSQARGLAEAFF. The CDR3 region has the DNA TGTGCCAGCAGCCAGGCCCGGGGACTCGCTGAAGCTTTCTTT.

The V gene is TRBV7-9, the J gene TRBJ2-7; possible D gene TRBD2, 6 bases. V was clipped by 4 bases and J by 10 bases, with 20 bases between them. Germline-derived CDR1 and CDR2 are SEHNR and FQNEAQ (reference sequence). CDR3 size: 14 residues. The CDR3 sequence: CASSSGAGTLRQYF. CDR3 bases: TGTGCCAGCAGCTCCGGGGCGGGGACCCTCCGCCAGTACTTC.

The V call is TRBV5-1, the J call TRBJ2-3; D not resolved. Trimming took 0 bases from V and 2 from J, leaving 13 bases between them. CDR1 SGHRS and CDR2 YFSETQ come from the germline V gene. There are 16 residues in the CDR3. CDR3 bases: TGCGCCAGCAGCTTGGACCCAGGTCCGACCACAGATACGCAGTATTTT. It yields the protein CASSLDPGPTTDTQYF.

This clone showed up just a few times. The chain couples TRBV7-3 to TRBJ2-1, with 9 bases matching TRBD2. The trim removed 4 bases at V and 15 bases at J, leaving 10 bases unmatched. Germline-derived CDR1 and CDR2 are SGHTA and FQGTGA. This CDR3 region has 13 residues. CDR3 nucleotides: TGTGCCAGCAGCTCCCCACCCCTAGCGGGGTGGTTCTTC. It yields the protein CASSSPPLAGWFF.

This clone was recorded once. The CDR3 nucleotides read TGTGCCTGGAGATTTAGCCGTGCCGGGACACACCAAGAGACCCAGTACTTC. This sequence encodes CAWRFSRAGTHQETQYF. The V call is TRBV30, the J call TRBJ2-5, with D maybe TRBD1 (6 bases). This CDR3 has 17 residues. CDR1 GTSNPN and CDR2 SVGIG come from the germline V gene (reference sequence). With 3 bases removed from V and 0 bases from J, the gap between germline ends came to 20 bases.

The chain has TRBV6-1 and TRBJ2-7, with 8 nucleotides matching TRBD1. CDR1 is MNHNS and CDR2 is SASEGT in the germline V gene. This CDR3 is 15 amino acids long. J gave up 2 bases and V 4 bases, and 7 bases lay outside the gene matches. This CDR3 reads CASSGGTGPTYEQYF. For the CDR3, the DNA is TGTGCCAGCAGTGGGGGGACAGGTCCGACCTACGAGCAGTACTTC.

This sequence joins TRBV4-2 and TRBJ1-4; 9 bases match TRBD1. CDR1 is LGHNA, CDR2 YNFKEQ, per germline. CDR3 length: 16 residues. Trimming removed 1 base from V and 5 bases from J; junction bases left unmatched: 5. The chain's CDR3 is CASSQGGDRENEKLFF. The CDR3, as DNA: TGTGCCAGCAGCCAAGGCGGGGACAGGGAGAATGAAAAACTGTTTTTT.

The V gene is TRBV7-9, the J gene TRBJ2-1; D remains ambiguous. V was trimmed by 2 bases and J by 2 bases, leaving 16 bases between them. CDR3 size: 17 residues. Germline loops: CDR1 SEHNR, CDR2 FQNEAQ (reference sequence). CDR3 protein: CASSLSELVMAYNEQFF. CDR3 in DNA: TGTGCCAGCAGCTTATCCGAGCTAGTGATGGCCTACAATGAGCAGTTCTTC.

Here the CDR3 DNA reads TGCGCCGGGGGGGGGATCGACAGTAATCAGCCCCAGCATTTT. Protein sequence: CAGGGIDSNQPQHF. The chain carries TRBV10-1 and TRBJ1-5, with D tentatively TRBD1 (5 bases). The germline gives CDR1 WNHNN, CDR2 SYGVQD (reference sequence). The V end was cut by 11 bases, the J end by 4 bases, with 18 bases between. This CDR3 contains 14 residues.

The rearrangement joins TRBV7-9 to TRBJ2-2, with a weak D call TRBD2 (5 bases). CDR1 and CDR2 from the germline V gene are SEHNR and FQNEAQ (reference sequence). V lost 5 bases and J lost 6, with 16 bases in between. This CDR3 comprises 15 residues. As DNA, the CDR3 is TGTGCCAGCAGCCGGGATAGCCCTCAGGCCGGGGAGCTGTTTTTT. The encoded protein is CASSRDSPQAGELFF.

DNA for the CDR3: TGTGCCAGCAGACCGTGGGACAGCGCTTCCTATGGCTACACCTTC. This codes for CASRPWDSASYGYTF. The chain is built from TRBV28 and TRBJ1-2; 7 bases agree with TRBD1. The CDR3 contains 15 residues. V lost 6 bases and J lost 4; bases outside the gene matches: 11. CDR1 MDHEN and CDR2 SYDVKM come from the germline V gene.

This clone appeared once. CDR3 region: CASSQGGQQPQHF. As DNA, the CDR3 is TGTGCCAGCAGCCAAGGAGGGCAACAGCCCCAGCATTTT. The chain combines TRBV14 with TRBJ1-5; D gene uncertain. The CDR3 is 13 amino acids. The V gene lost 1 base and the J gene lost 7 bases, with 8 bases spanning the gap. Per the germline V gene, CDR1 is SGHDN and CDR2 is FVKESK.

V and J are TRBV7-6 and TRBJ2-1; TRBD1 aligns across 7 bases. From germline, CDR1 is SGHVS and CDR2 FNYEAQ. J was trimmed by 5 bases and V by 3 bases; bases with no gene match: 7. The CDR3 covers 15 residues. The CDR3, as DNA: TGTGCCAGCAGCTTGAGAAAGACAGGGAACAATGAGCAGTTCTTC. It encodes CASSLRKTGNNEQFF.

This sequence joins TRBV6-1 and TRBJ1-4; a weak D match, TRBD1 (5 bases). V was clipped by 1 base and J by 8 bases, with 17 bases between them. The CDR3 is made up of 16 amino acids. Germline V CDR1 and CDR2: MNHNS, SASEGT. The chain's CDR3 is CASSEEIGQRYEKLFF. CDR3 nucleotides: TGTGCCAGCAGTGAAGAAATCGGACAAAGATACGAAAAACTGTTTTTT.